This T cell receptor beta chain was observed in a study of CD8+CD57+ T cells in acquired aplastic anemia. Both TCR beta VDJ combination and CDR3 sequence profiling were carried out. Genomic DNA was the template for this profiling. Each CDR3 protein is one row after TCRdb ran MiXCR on the reads. Of about 180,000 distinct CDR3 sequences listed, about 50% are singletons. V shed 4 bases, J shed 3 bases, and the junction held 4 bases outside the gene matches. CDR3 length: 14 residues. Germline-derived CDR1 and CDR2 are KGHDR and SFDVKD. This clonotype was observed many times. Selection for sequencing was limited to patients who had shown CD8+CD57+ cell expansion by flow cytometry.

The TCR comes from a human donor with aplastic anemia. The gene calls are TRBV24-1 and TRBJ1-2; 7 nucleotides agree with TRBD1. The sequencing input was sorted CD4+, CD8+, or CD8+CD57+ T cells (not recorded which) from PBMCs. The CDR3 coding sequence is TGTGCCACCAGTGACCCTGGGACAGACTATGGCTACACCTTC. As protein: CATSDPGTDYGYTF.